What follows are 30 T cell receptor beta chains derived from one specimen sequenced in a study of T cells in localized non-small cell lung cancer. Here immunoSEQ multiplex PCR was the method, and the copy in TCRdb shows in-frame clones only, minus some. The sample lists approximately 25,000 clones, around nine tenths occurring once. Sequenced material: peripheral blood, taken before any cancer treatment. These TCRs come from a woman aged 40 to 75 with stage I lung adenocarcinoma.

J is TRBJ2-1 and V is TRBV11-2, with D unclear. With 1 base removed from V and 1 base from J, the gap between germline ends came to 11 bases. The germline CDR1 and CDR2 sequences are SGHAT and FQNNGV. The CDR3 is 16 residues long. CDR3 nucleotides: TGTGCCAGCAGCTTAGCGTTTCCTAGTTCCTACAATGAGCAGTTCTTC. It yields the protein CASSLAFPSSYNEQFF.

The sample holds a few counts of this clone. This CDR3 is CASSLRQPGANVLTF. The DNA for the CDR3 is TGTGCCAGCAGTTTACGACAGCCTGGGGCCAACGTCCTGACTTTC. V is TRBV27 and J is TRBJ2-6; a possible D gene is TRBD1 (5 bases). The ends were cut back, 2 bases at V and 2 bases at J, with 7 bases in the middle. The CDR3 has 15 amino acids. The germline CDR1 and CDR2 sequences are MNHEY and SMNVEV (reference sequence).

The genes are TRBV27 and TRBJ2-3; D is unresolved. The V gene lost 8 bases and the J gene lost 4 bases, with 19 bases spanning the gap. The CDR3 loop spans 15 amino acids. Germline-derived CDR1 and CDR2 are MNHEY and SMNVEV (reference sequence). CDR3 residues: CASQAATVWADTQYF. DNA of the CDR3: TGTGCCAGCCAGGCGGCAACGGTGTGGGCAGATACGCAGTATTTT.

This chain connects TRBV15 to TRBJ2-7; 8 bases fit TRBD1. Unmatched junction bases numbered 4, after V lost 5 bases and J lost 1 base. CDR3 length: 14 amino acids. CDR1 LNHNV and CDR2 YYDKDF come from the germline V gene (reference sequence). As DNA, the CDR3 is TGTGCCACCAGCGGCAGGGACAGGTCCTACGAGCAGTACTTC. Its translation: CATSGRDRSYEQYF.

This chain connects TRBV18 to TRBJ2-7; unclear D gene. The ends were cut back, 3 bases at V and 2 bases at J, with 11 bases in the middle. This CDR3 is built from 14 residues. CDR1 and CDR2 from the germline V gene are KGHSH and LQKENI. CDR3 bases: TGTGCCAGCTCACCGGGGTCTTTCGCCTACGAGCAGTACTTC. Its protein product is CASSPGSFAYEQYF.

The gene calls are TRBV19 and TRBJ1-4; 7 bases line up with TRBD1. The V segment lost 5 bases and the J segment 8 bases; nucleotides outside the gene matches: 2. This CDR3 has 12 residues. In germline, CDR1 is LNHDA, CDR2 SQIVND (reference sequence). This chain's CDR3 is CASSGDSEKLFF. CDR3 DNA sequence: TGTGCCAGTAGTGGGGACAGCGAAAAACTGTTTTTT.

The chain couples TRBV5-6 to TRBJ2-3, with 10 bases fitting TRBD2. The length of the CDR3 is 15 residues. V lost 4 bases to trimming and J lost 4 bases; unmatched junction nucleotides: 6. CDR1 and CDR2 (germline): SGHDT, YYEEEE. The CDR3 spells CASSNGLAVADTQYF. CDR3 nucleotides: TGTGCCAGCAGCAACGGACTAGCGGTCGCAGATACGCAGTATTTT. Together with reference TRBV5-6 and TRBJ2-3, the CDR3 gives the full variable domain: DAGVTQSPTHLIKTRGQQVTLRCSPKSGHDTVSWYQQALGQGPQFIFQYYEEEERQRGNFPDRFSGHQFPNYSSELNVNALLLGDSALYLCASSNGLAVADTQYFGPGTRLTVL.

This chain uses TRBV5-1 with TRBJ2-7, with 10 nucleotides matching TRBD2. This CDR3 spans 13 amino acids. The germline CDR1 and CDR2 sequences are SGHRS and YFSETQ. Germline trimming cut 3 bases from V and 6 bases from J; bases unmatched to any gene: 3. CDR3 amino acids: CASSSASGSEQYF. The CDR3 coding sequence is TGCGCCAGCAGCTCGGCTAGCGGGAGCGAGCAGTACTTC.

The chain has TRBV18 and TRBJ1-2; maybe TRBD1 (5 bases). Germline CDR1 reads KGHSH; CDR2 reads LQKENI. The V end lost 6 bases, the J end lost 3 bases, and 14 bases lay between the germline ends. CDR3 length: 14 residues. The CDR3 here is CASSLTGVDYGYTF. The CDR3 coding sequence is TGTGCCAGCTCTCTTACAGGAGTAGACTATGGCTACACCTTC.

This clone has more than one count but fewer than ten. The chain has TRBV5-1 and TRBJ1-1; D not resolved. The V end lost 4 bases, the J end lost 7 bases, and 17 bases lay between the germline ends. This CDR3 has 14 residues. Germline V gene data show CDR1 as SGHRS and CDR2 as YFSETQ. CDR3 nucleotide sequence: TGCGCCAGCAGCCCCGGTAGGAGGGAGGATGAAGCTTTCTTT. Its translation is CASSPGRREDEAFF.

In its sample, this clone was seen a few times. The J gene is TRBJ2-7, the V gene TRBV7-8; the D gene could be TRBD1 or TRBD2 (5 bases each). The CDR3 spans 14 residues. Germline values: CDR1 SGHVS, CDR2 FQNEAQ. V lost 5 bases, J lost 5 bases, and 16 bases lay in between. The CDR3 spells CASSPGAAYNEQYF. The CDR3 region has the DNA TGTGCCAGCAGCCCCGGGGCAGCCTATAACGAGCAGTACTTC. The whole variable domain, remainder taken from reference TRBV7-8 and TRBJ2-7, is GAGVSQSPRYKVAKRGQDVALRCDPISGHVSLFWYQQALGQGPEFLTYFQNEAQLDKSGLPSDRFFAERPEGSVSTLKIQRTQQEDSAVYLCASSPGAAYNEQYFGPGTRLTVT.

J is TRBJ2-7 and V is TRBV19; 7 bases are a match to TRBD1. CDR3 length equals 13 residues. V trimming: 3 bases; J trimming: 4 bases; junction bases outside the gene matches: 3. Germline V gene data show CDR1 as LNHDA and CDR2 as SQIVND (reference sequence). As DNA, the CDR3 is TGTGCCAGTAGTATCTACAGGGGTTACGAGCAGTACTTC. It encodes CASSIYRGYEQYF.

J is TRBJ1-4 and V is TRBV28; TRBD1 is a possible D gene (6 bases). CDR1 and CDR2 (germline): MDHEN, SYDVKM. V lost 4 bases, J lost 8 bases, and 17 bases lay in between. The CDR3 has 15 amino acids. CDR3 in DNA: TGTGCCAGCAGTTCGAAGGGGGGGTCGGACGAAAAACTGTTTTTT. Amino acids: CASSSKGGSDEKLFF.

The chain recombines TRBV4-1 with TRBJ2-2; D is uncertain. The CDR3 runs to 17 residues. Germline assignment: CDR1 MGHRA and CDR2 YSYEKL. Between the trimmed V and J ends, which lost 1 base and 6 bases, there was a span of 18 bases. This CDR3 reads CASSQATLGLTPGELFF. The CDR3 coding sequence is TGCGCCAGCAGCCAAGCAACCCTTGGATTGACCCCCGGGGAGCTGTTTTTT.

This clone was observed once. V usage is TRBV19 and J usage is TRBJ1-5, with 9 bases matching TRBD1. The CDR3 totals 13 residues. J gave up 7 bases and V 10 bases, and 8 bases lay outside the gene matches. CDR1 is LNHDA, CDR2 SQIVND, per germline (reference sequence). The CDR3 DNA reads TGTGCCACTGAGGACAGGGGAGGACAGCCCCAGCATTTT. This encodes CATEDRGGQPQHF.

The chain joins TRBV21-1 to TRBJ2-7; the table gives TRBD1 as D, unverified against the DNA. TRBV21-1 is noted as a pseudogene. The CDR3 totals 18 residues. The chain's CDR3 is CASSPSAALWDRAYEQYF. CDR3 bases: TGTGCCAGCAGTCCAAGCGCAGCTCTGTGGGACAGGGCCTACGAGCAGTACTTC.

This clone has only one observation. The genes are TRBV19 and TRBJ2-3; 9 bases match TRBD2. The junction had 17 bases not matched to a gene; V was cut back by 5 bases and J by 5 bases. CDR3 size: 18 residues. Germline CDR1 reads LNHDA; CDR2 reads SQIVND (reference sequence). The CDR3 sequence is CASSPRNSGGGSVDTQYF. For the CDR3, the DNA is TGTGCCAGTAGTCCCCGCAATAGCGGGGGAGGGTCTGTAGATACGCAGTATTTT.

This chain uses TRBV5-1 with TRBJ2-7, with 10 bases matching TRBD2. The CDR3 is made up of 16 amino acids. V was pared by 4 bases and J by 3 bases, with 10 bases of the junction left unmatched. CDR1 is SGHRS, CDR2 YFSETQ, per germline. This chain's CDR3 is CASSPGGTSVFYEQYF. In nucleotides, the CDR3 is TGCGCCAGCAGCCCGGGCGGGACTAGCGTTTTCTACGAGCAGTACTTC.

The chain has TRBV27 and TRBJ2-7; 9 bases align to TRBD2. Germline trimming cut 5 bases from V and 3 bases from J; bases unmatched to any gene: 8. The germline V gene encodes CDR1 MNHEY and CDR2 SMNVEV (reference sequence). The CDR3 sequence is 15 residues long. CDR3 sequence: CASSPLAGFFYEQYF. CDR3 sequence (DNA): TGTGCCAGCAGTCCTCTAGCGGGGTTCTTCTACGAGCAGTACTTC.

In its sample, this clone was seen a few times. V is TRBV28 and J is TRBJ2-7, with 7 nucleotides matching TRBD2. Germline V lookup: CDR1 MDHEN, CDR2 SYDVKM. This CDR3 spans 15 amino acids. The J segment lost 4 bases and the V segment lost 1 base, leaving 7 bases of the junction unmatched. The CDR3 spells CASSLLGGSLYEQYF. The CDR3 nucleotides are TGTGCCAGCAGTTTATTAGGCGGGAGTCTTTACGAGCAGTACTTC.

The CDR3 region is CASSEYVSGANVLTF. The CDR3 DNA reads as TGTGCCAGCAGTGAATATGTCTCTGGGGCCAACGTCCTGACTTTC. This chain uses TRBV25-1 with TRBJ2-6; no definite D call. Trimming cost V 0 bases and J 0 bases, with 3 bases left between them. CDR3 length equals 15 residues. The V gene's germline CDR1 is MGHDK and CDR2 SYGVNS.

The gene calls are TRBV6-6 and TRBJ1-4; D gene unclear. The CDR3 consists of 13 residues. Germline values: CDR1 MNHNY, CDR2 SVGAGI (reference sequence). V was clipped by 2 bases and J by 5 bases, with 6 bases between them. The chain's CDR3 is CASSYRQNEKLFF. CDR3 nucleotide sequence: TGTGCCAGCAGTTACCGGCAGAATGAAAAACTGTTTTTT.

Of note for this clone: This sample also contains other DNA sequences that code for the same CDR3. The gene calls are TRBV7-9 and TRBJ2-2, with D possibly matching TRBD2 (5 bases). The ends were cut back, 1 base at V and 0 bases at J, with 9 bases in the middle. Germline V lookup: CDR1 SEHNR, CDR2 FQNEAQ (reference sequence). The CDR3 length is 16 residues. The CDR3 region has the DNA TGTGCCAGCAGCTTAGGTACCGGGACGAACACCGGGGAGCTGTTTTTT. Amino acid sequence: CASSLGTGTNTGELFF.

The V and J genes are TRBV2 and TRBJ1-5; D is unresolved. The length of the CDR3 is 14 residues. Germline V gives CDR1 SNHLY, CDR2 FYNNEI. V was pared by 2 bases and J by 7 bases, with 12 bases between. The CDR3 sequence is CASSETGEEQPQHF. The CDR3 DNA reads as TGTGCCAGCAGTGAAACTGGGGAGGAGCAGCCCCAGCATTTT.

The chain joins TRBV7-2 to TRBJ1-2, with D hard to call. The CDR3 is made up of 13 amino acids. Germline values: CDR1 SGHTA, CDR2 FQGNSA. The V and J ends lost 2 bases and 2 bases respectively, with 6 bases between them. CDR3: CASSLNRNYGYTF. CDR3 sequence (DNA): TGTGCCAGCAGCTTAAACCGGAACTATGGCTACACCTTC.

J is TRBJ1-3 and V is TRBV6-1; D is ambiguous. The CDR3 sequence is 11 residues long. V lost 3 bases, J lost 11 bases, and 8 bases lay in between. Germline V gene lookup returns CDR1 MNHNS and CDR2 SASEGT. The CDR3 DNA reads TGTGCCAGCAGTGAGAGAGACGCCATATATTTT. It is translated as CASSERDAIYF.

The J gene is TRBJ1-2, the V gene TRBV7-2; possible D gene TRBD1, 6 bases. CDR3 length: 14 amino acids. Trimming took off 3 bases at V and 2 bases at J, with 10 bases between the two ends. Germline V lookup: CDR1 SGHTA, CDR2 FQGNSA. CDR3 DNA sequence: TGTGCCAGCAGCTTGGACAGACGAAACTATGGCTACACCTTC. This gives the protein CASSLDRRNYGYTF.

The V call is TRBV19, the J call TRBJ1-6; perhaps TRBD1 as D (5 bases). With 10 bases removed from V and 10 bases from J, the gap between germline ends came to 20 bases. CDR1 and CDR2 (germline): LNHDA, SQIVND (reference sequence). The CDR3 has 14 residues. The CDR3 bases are TGTGCCACCGGGAGAGGGGCACGAGGGTCACCCCTCCACTTT. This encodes CATGRGARGSPLHF.

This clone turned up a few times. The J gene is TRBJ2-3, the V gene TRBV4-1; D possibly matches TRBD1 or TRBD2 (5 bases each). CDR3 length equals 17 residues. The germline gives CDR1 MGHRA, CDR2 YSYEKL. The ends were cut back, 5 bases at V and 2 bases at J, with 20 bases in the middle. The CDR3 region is CASSWDPKKKHTDTQYF. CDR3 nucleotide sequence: TGCGCCAGCAGCTGGGACCCTAAAAAGAAGCACACAGATACGCAGTATTTT.

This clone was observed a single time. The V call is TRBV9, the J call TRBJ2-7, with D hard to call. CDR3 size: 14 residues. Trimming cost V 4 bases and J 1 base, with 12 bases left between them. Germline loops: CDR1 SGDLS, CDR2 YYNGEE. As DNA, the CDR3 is TGTGCCAGCAGCCCCTCTCCCCCATCCTACGAGCAGTACTTC. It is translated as CASSPSPPSYEQYF. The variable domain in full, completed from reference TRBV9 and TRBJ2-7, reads DSGVTQTPKHLITATGQRVTLRCSPRSGDLSVYWYQQSLDQGLQFLIQYYNGEERAKGNILERFSAQQFPDLHSELNLSSLELGDSALYFCASSPSPPSYEQYFGPGTRLTVT.